The present T cell receptor beta chain was sequenced within a study of shared clonotypes between healthy human individuals. Donors included only healthy HIV-negative adults lacking recent acute infections or vaccinations. The unsorted samples took roughly 100 million PBMCs to get genomic DNA. PCR replicates from unsorted PBMC used 250 to 300 ng DNA, and this amount was 25,000 to 30,000 T cell genomes. Original processing notes: Junction-only immunoSEQ sequences carried no quality scores, so filtering differed. TCRdb's table, derived via immunoSEQ multiplex PCR, lists solely in-frame clones and lacks some. V, J and clone size are those of that table, while D and trimming were read from the DNA. The sample holds around 500,000 clones, about 82% seen once. The CDR3 covers 15 residues. V was pared by 1 base and J by 0 bases, with 7 bases between. CDR1 MNHEY and CDR2 SMNVEV come from the germline V gene (reference sequence).

The sequenced material came from PBMCs. This chain joins TRBV27 and TRBJ1-5; no firm D call. The sequence derives from a woman aged 40 to 49 in good health. Some clones in this sample may be carry-over from other donors' samples. In DNA form, the CDR3 reads TGTGCCAGCAGTTTATTGGGCTATAGCAATCAGCCCCAGCATTTT. Protein product: CASSLLGYSNQPQHF.